This passage covers 26 T cell receptor beta chains from one sample sequenced in a study of CD8 T cells in Susac syndrome (dated 2019 in TCRdb). Libraries were made using the immunoSEQ multiplex PCR assay. RNA was extracted with the RNeasy kit and about 0.5 to 1 ug was reverse transcribed using random hexamers. The public reads were reanalyzed by TCRdb: fastp trimming at Q25, MiXCR alignment, in-frame beta chains only. Every distinct CDR3 protein forms one entry, paired with its most common genes and DNA. In all, the sample holds under 200,000 distinct CDR3 sequences, and roughly 95% of those were seen once. The ten largest clones capture approximately 0.098% of the sample. What was sequenced was CD4+ T cells from PBMCs. All receptors come from a human donor with Susac syndrome.

The chain carries TRBV4-1 and TRBJ1-6; 7 bases fit TRBD1. V trimming: 2 bases; J trimming: 7 bases; junction bases outside the gene matches: 5. The length of the CDR3 is 15 residues. Per the germline V gene, CDR1 is MGHRA and CDR2 is YSYEKL. CDR3 sequence (DNA): TGCGCCAGCAGCCAAATTCAGACAGGGAATTCACCCCTCCACTTT. Protein sequence: CASSQIQTGNSPLHF.

This clonotype was observed once. The chain combines TRBV20-1 with TRBJ2-1, with a possible D match to TRBD1 (6 bases). Germline assignment: CDR1 DFQATT and CDR2 SNEGSKA (reference sequence). V lost 6 bases to trimming and J lost 1 base, with 13 bases between them. This CDR3 is 14 amino acids long. For the CDR3, the DNA is TGCAGTGCCCCACTACAGGGTTCCTACAATGAGCAGTTCTTC. Amino acid sequence: CSAPLQGSYNEQFF.

This rearrangement joins TRBV20-1 to TRBJ2-5; TRBD1 matches at 7 bases. After removal of 3 bases from V and 5 bases from J, the junction contained 12 bases not matched to a gene. CDR1 is DFQATT, CDR2 SNEGSKA, per germline (reference sequence). The CDR3 sequence is 15 residues long. This CDR3 reads CSASPRQGSGETQYF. Here the CDR3 DNA reads TGCAGTGCTAGCCCCAGACAGGGCTCTGGGGAGACCCAGTACTTC.

The chain is built from TRBV7-2 and TRBJ1-5; no clear D. Between the trimmed V and J ends, which lost 1 base and 2 bases, there was a span of 9 bases. Germline V gene sequence: CDR1 SGHTA, CDR2 FQGNSA. The CDR3 runs 15 residues. Written as DNA, the CDR3 is TGTGCCAGCAGCTTAGAGCGCAGAGGCAATCAGCCCCAGCATTTT. It is translated as CASSLERRGNQPQHF.

The genes are TRBV19 and TRBJ2-1; D gene unclear. Germline V gene sequence: CDR1 LNHDA, CDR2 SQIVND (reference sequence). CDR3 length equals 15 residues. Trimming pared 6 bases from V and 10 bases from J, leaving 22 bases between. The CDR3: CASSPGKSDIDEQFF. In nucleotides, the CDR3 is TGTGCCAGTAGCCCGGGCAAGAGCGATATTGACGAGCAGTTCTTC.

V and J are TRBV7-3 and TRBJ2-3; the match to TRBD1 covers 9 bases. J gave up 3 bases and V 5 bases, and 6 bases lay outside the gene matches. The CDR3 covers 15 residues. CDR1 and CDR2 from the germline V gene are SGHTA and FQGTGA. The CDR3 DNA is TGTGCCAGCAGCCATAGGACAGGGGTAACAGATACGCAGTATTTT. Amino acid sequence: CASSHRTGVTDTQYF.

The rearrangement links TRBV5-1 to TRBJ2-2, with a weak D call TRBD1 (5 bases). Germline CDR1 SGHRS, CDR2 YFSETQ. This CDR3 comprises 15 residues. Trimming left V 2 bases short and J 0 bases short, with 8 bases between. Here the CDR3 DNA reads TGCGCCAGCAGCTTAGACAGAACGAACACCGGGGAGCTGTTTTTT. Translating gives CASSLDRTNTGELFF. Full variable domain (outside the CDR3, taken from reference TRBV5-1 and TRBJ2-2): KAGVTQTPRYLIKTRGQQVTLSCSPISGHRSVSWYQQTPGQGLQFLFEYFSETQRNKGNFPGRFSGRQFSNSRSEMNVSTLELGDSALYLCASSLDRTNTGELFFGEGSRLTVL.

The chain couples TRBV2 to TRBJ2-5; D could derive from TRBD1 or TRBD2 (5 bases each). V lost 6 bases and J lost 5, with 19 bases in between. The V gene's germline CDR1 is SNHLY and CDR2 FYNNEI. There are 15 residues in the CDR3. CDR3 protein: CASRARTLEGETQYF. The CDR3 nucleotides are TGTGCCAGCAGGGCTAGGACCCTAGAGGGGGAGACCCAGTACTTC.

J is TRBJ2-7 and V is TRBV5-6, with unresolved D. The ends were cut back, 3 bases at V and 0 bases at J, with 10 bases in the middle. Germline lookup yields CDR1 SGHDT and CDR2 YYEEEE. The CDR3 consists of 14 residues. In DNA, the CDR3 is TGTGCCAGCAGCTCCTCCAGGAGCTCCTACGAGCAGTACTTC. The encoded protein is CASSSSRSSYEQYF.

This chain connects TRBV7-2 to TRBJ2-1; 9 bases match TRBD1. Germline values: CDR1 SGHTA, CDR2 FQGNSA. CDR3 length: 15 amino acids. V lost 5 bases to trimming and J lost 0 bases; unmatched junction nucleotides: 2. The CDR3 reads CASSGTGFSYNEQFF. Here the CDR3 DNA reads TGTGCCAGCAGCGGGACAGGGTTCTCCTACAATGAGCAGTTCTTC.

The CDR3 is CASSVRRESGANVLTF. The DNA of the CDR3 is TGTGCCAGCAGTGTCAGGAGGGAATCTGGGGCCAACGTCCTGACTTTC. This chain uses TRBV2 with TRBJ2-6; the D gene is possibly TRBD2 (6 bases). The CDR3 runs to 16 residues. V was pared by 4 bases and J by 1 base, with 11 bases between. CDR1 SNHLY and CDR2 FYNNEI come from the germline V gene.

The genes are TRBV29-1 and TRBJ2-3, with TRBD1 matching over 8 bases. Germline CDR1 and CDR2: SQVTM and ANQGSEA. Trimming took 7 bases from V and 6 from J; bases not matched to a gene: 6. The CDR3 totals 12 residues. In DNA, the CDR3 is TGCAGCGGGGACAGGTCGGGGGATACGCAGTATTTT. Protein product: CSGDRSGDTQYF.

This chain links TRBV4-2 with TRBJ2-7, with D perhaps assigned TRBD1 or TRBD2 (5 bases each). The germline gives CDR1 LGHNA, CDR2 YNFKEQ. This CDR3 comprises 15 residues. Between the trimmed V and J ends, which lost 4 bases and 7 bases, there was a span of 20 bases. The CDR3 sequence: CASSLNARGAREQYF. As DNA, the CDR3 is TGTGCCAGCAGCCTCAATGCGAGGGGAGCCAGGGAGCAGTACTTC.

The chain uses TRBV29-1 and TRBJ2-1; D remains ambiguous. From germline, CDR1 is SQVTM and CDR2 ANQGSEA. The V end lost 6 bases, the J end lost 0 bases, and 6 bases lay between the germline ends. The CDR3 totals 12 residues. The CDR3 DNA sequence: TGCAGCGTACGGAGCTCCTACAATGAGCAGTTCTTC. Translation: CSVRSSYNEQFF.

The V gene is TRBV3-1, the J gene TRBJ1-1; unclear D gene. Trimming cost V 6 bases and J 2 bases, with 13 bases left between them. Looked up from germline, CDR1 is LGHDT and CDR2 is YNNKEL (reference sequence). There are 14 residues in the CDR3. CDR3 DNA: TGTGCCAGCAGTAGAGAACTCGCTAACACTGAAGCTTTCTTT. Translation gives CASSRELANTEAFF. The variable domain in full, with the rest retrieved from reference TRBV3-1 and TRBJ1-1, is DTAVSQTPKYLVTQMGNDKSIKCEQNLGHDTMYWYKQDSKKFLKIMFSYNNKELIINETVPNRFSPKSPDKAHLNLHINSLELGDSAVYFCASSRELANTEAFFGQGTRLTVV.

The chain links TRBV5-1 to TRBJ2-3, with D possibly being TRBD2 (5 bases). V was cut by 0 bases and J by 2 bases, with 13 bases left in between. The length of the CDR3 is 16 residues. Germline values: CDR1 SGHRS, CDR2 YFSETQ. The CDR3 protein is CASSLAGRGATDTQYF. CDR3 sequence (DNA): TGCGCCAGCAGCTTGGCCGGCCGGGGAGCCACAGATACGCAGTATTTT.

The rearrangement joins TRBV14 to TRBJ2-7, with 7 bases lining up with TRBD1. Germline V gives CDR1 SGHDN, CDR2 FVKESK. This CDR3 has 16 amino acids. Unmatched junction bases numbered 9, after V lost 4 bases and J lost 0 bases. CDR3 protein: CASSPMYRDSSYEQYF. In DNA form, the CDR3 reads TGTGCCAGCAGCCCAATGTACCGGGACAGCTCCTACGAGCAGTACTTC. Full variable domain (missing parts from reference TRBV14 and TRBJ2-7): EAGVTQFPSHSVIEKGQTVTLRCDPISGHDNLYWYRRVMGKEIKFLLHFVKESKQDESGMPNNRFLAERTGGTYSTLKVQPAELEDSGVYFCASSPMYRDSSYEQYFGPGTRLTVT.

The CDR3 is CASSHQDWYNEQFF. For the CDR3, the DNA is TGTGCCAGCAGCCACCAGGACTGGTACAATGAGCAGTTCTTC. The chain joins TRBV3-1 to TRBJ2-1; TRBD2 is a possible D gene (5 bases). The ends were cut back, 3 bases at V and 4 bases at J, with 10 bases in the middle. Germline values: CDR1 LGHDT, CDR2 YNNKEL (reference sequence). The CDR3 spans 14 residues.

The genes are TRBV6-1 and TRBJ2-3; 9 bases agree with TRBD2. Germline V gene lookup returns CDR1 MNHNS and CDR2 SASEGT. The CDR3 sequence is 15 residues long. Losses at the gene ends were 3 bases for V and 0 bases for J; bases not matched to a gene: 1. The CDR3 region is CASSDGLASTDTQYF. CDR3 nucleotides: TGTGCCAGCAGTGATGGACTAGCGAGCACAGATACGCAGTATTTT.

This clonotype was detected a few times. This sequence joins TRBV18 and TRBJ2-7; 9 positions match TRBD1. The CDR3 extends over 12 amino acids. V shed 8 bases, J shed 2 bases, and the junction held 1 base outside the gene matches. Looked up from germline, CDR1 is KGHSH and CDR2 is LQKENI. In nucleotides, the CDR3 is TGTGCCAGCGGGACAGGGACCTACGAGCAGTACTTC. It is translated as CASGTGTYEQYF.

The chain joins TRBV12-3 or TRBV12-4 to TRBJ1-6, with unresolved D. V shed 6 bases and J shed 4 bases, with 16 bases lying between them. The CDR3 contains 16 residues. The CDR3 DNA follows: TGTGCCAGCAGCACGGACTTCCCGCTGTATAATTCACCCCTCCACTTT. It codes for CASSTDFPLYNSPLHF.

The chain employs TRBV9 and TRBJ2-1, with a tentative D call TRBD2 (7 bases). Trimming took 3 bases from V and 8 from J, leaving 12 bases between them. Germline lookup yields CDR1 SGDLS and CDR2 YYNGEE. CDR3 length: 13 amino acids. The CDR3 sequence is CASSEGGDYEQFF. The DNA of the CDR3 is TGTGCCAGCAGCGAGGGGGGGGATTATGAGCAGTTCTTC.

This rearrangement joins TRBV7-6 to TRBJ1-4; D is ambiguous. CDR3 length: 12 residues. The V gene's germline CDR1 is SGHVS and CDR2 FNYEAQ. Trimming cost V 3 bases and J 7 bases, with 6 bases left between them. The CDR3 DNA follows: TGTGCCAGCAGCTTCCTTCGTGAAAAACTGTTTTTT. This codes for CASSFLREKLFF.

This rearrangement joins TRBV5-1 to TRBJ2-7; D may be TRBD2 (6 bases). Germline V gene data show CDR1 as SGHRS and CDR2 as YFSETQ. Trimming stripped 4 bases from V and 5 bases from J, with 19 bases between. The CDR3 contains 15 residues. Here the CDR3 reads CASSRARDWPNEQYF. CDR3 nucleotides: TGCGCCAGCAGCAGAGCCCGGGACTGGCCGAACGAGCAGTACTTC.

This clonotype was found once. V and J are TRBV4-3 and TRBJ2-6, with D possibly being TRBD2 (5 bases). Trimming cost V 1 base and J 3 bases, with 10 bases left between them. CDR1 and CDR2 from the germline V gene are LGHNA and YSLEER. The CDR3 runs 16 residues. The CDR3 DNA reads as TGCGCCAGCAGCCAAGTTCTGAGGGATGGGGCCAACGTCCTGACTTTC. Translated: CASSQVLRDGANVLTF.

The chain carries TRBV5-4 and TRBJ2-3; a possible D gene is TRBD2 (6 bases). V was trimmed by 3 bases and J by 5 bases, leaving 13 bases between them. This CDR3 is built from 14 residues. Per the germline V gene, CDR1 is SGHNT and CDR2 is YYREEE (reference sequence). This chain's CDR3 is CASSSGDSIDTQYF. CDR3 DNA sequence: TGTGCCAGCAGCTCCGGGGACTCTATAGATACGCAGTATTTT.